What follows describes a single TCR beta chain. This entry is derived from a study of CD8+CD57+ T cells in acquired aplastic anemia. Germline trimming cut 0 bases from V and 2 bases from J; bases unmatched to any gene: 4. The CDR3 spans 16 residues. Germline V gene lookup returns CDR1 SGDLS and CDR2 YYNGEE. CDR3 and TCR beta VDJ profiling relied on a genomic DNA template. TCRdb reanalysed the reads using MiXCR and keeps one entry per CDR3 protein. The repertoire consists of hundreds of thousands of distinct CDR3 sequences, with approximately 32% occurring once and the leading ten covering roughly 0.89%. Patients included in sequencing had previously demonstrated CD8+CD57+ cell expansion by flow cytometry.

The sequence came from a human donor with aplastic anemia. The genes are TRBV9 and TRBJ2-5; 10 nucleotides agree with TRBD2. Sequencing used sorted CD4+, CD8+, or CD8+CD57+ T cells (not recorded which) from PBMCs. The CDR3 loop is CASSVALAGEQETQYF. As DNA, the CDR3 is TGTGCCAGCAGCGTAGCGCTAGCGGGAGAGCAAGAGACCCAGTACTTC.